This T cell receptor beta chain was documented in a study of a mutant IDH1 vaccine in newly diagnosed glioma. Time point meaning: baseline, week 1 (first vaccination visit). Indicated treatment: pre-vaccination baseline after standard-of-care therapy. Trimming stripped 5 bases from V and 4 bases from J, with 8 bases between. CDR3 length: 13 residues. Germline V lookup: CDR1 PRHDT, CDR2 FYEKMQ (reference sequence). The method was immunoSEQ multiplex PCR; TCRdb's version includes in-frame clones alone and lacks a portion of them. The sample gives 15,000 to 20,000 clones, about 95% of which show up once; approximately 3.5% is in the top ten.

The source material was peripheral blood mononuclear cells (PBMCs), sampled from a glioma patient treated with radiotherapy, temozolomide or both. This TCR was recovered from a woman between 18 and 29 years old with glioma. Some clones in this sample may be carry-over from other donors' samples. The chain carries TRBV13 and TRBJ2-2, with D uncertain. This chain's CDR3 is CASSPSSTGELFF. CDR3 coding DNA: TGTGCCAGCAGCCCCAGTAGCACCGGGGAGCTGTTTTTT.